This T cell receptor beta chain originates from a study of T-cell memory formation after mild COVID-19. This CDR3 has 15 amino acids. After removal of 2 bases from V and 5 bases from J, the junction contained 4 bases not matched to a gene. The V gene's germline CDR1 is ENHRY and CDR2 SYGVKD. TCRdb reprocessed the 5' RACE reads via MiXCR and lists one record per CDR3 protein. The data contain 15,000 or so distinct CDR3 sequences, about a fifth of them singletons. This clonotype was recorded many times. Sequencing was carried out using PBMCs or a T cell subset sorted from them (not recorded which). The genes are TRBV10-3 and TRBJ1-1; 11 bases agree with TRBD1. This sequence originates from a man in his late teens or twenties who had mild COVID-19 (a few samples of this study predate the infection). Cell type and time point are not known. CDR3 residues: CAISEPGTGGTEAFF. CDR3 DNA: TGTGCCATCAGTGAGCCGGGGACAGGGGGTACTGAAGCTTTCTTT.